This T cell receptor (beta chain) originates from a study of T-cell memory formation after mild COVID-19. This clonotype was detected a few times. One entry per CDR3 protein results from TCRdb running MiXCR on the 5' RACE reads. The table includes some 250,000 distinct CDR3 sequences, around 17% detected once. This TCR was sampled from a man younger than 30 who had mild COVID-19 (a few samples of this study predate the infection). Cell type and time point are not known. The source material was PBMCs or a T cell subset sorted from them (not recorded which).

DNA for the CDR3: TGTGCCAGCAGCCGACAGGGGATCGGGTACGAGCAGTACTTC. Its translation: CASSRQGIGYEQYF. The chain employs TRBV12-3 or TRBV12-4 and TRBJ2-7; 8 nucleotides match TRBD1. J lost 4 bases, V lost 6 bases, and 8 bases had no gene match. The CDR3 contains 14 residues.